The 21 T cell receptor beta chains below come from one sample, sequenced in a study of long-term antiretroviral therapy in people with HIV. At the survey level, the v3.0 immunoSEQ assay was run. The assay was immunoSEQ multiplex PCR, and TCRdb's table has in-frame clones only and misses some. The sample has 30,000 to 40,000 clones; roughly 80% are singletons. The sample here was unsorted PBMCs, taken 1.5 years after starting antiretroviral therapy. The receptors here all came from a young man with HIV.

The chain recombines TRBV5-1 with TRBJ2-3, with 9 positions matching TRBD2. The V gene's germline CDR1 is SGHRS and CDR2 YFSETQ. V gave up 1 base and J gave up 1 base; unmatched junction bases: 4. The CDR3 runs to 16 residues. The CDR3 reads CASSLSLAGRTDTQYF. CDR3 in DNA: TGCGCCAGCAGCTTGAGTCTAGCGGGGCGCACAGATACGCAGTATTTT.

This clone came up once. V is TRBV7-9 and J is TRBJ2-1; 8 positions agree with TRBD2. The V and J ends lost 5 bases and 5 bases, in that order; junction bases with no gene match: 8. CDR3 length equals 15 residues. From germline, CDR1 is SEHNR and CDR2 FQNEAQ (reference sequence). The CDR3 sequence is CASSPIAGIDNEQFF. The DNA for the CDR3 is TGTGCCAGCAGCCCAATAGCGGGAATCGACAATGAGCAGTTCTTC. The entire variable domain, with the rest obtained from reference TRBV7-9 and TRBJ2-1, is as follows: DTGVSQNPRHKITKRGQNVTFRCDPISEHNRLYWYRQTLGQGPEFLTYFQNEAQLEKSRLLSDRFSAERPKGSFSTLEIQRTEQGDSAMYLCASSPIAGIDNEQFFGPGTRLTVL.

The V call is TRBV4-3, the J call TRBJ1-1; 9 bases fit TRBD1. Germline V gene data show CDR1 as LGHNA and CDR2 as YSLEER. The CDR3 contains 16 residues. After removal of 2 bases from V and 1 base from J, the junction contained 5 bases not matched to a gene. CDR3 sequence (DNA): TGCGCCAGCAGCCAACTACAGGGGGCGGGGAACACTGAAGCTTTCTTT. Translation: CASSQLQGAGNTEAFF.

This chain connects TRBV6-5 to TRBJ2-1; the D gene could be TRBD1 or TRBD2 (5 bases each). CDR3 size: 15 residues. Trimming removed 4 bases from V and 0 bases from J, with 10 bases in between. CDR1 is MNHEY, CDR2 SVGAGI, per germline. CDR3 sequence reads: CASSSGTRSYNEQFF. CDR3 coding DNA: TGTGCCAGCAGTTCCGGGACGCGCTCCTACAATGAGCAGTTCTTC.

V is TRBV7-9 and J is TRBJ2-3, with 7 bases matching TRBD2. The germline V gene encodes CDR1 SEHNR and CDR2 FQNEAQ (reference sequence). Trimming cost V 5 bases and J 2 bases; bases outside gene matches: 7. This CDR3 comprises 15 residues. CDR3 residues: CASSTPSGTTDTQYF. CDR3 bases: TGTGCCAGCAGCACTCCTAGCGGTACCACAGATACGCAGTATTTT.

The CDR3 is CASSLVTGTRGPEQFF. CDR3 in DNA: TGTGCCAGCAGCTTAGTCACCGGGACTAGGGGACCTGAGCAGTTCTTC. This chain connects TRBV7-9 to TRBJ2-1; TRBD2 matches at 8 bases. CDR1 and CDR2 from the germline V gene are SEHNR and FQNEAQ (reference sequence). This CDR3 region has 16 residues. V gave up 1 base and J gave up 9 bases; unmatched junction bases: 11.

The chain recombines TRBV7-6 with TRBJ2-6, with 7 bases aligning to TRBD1. The CDR3 spans 17 residues. With 5 bases clipped from V and 4 bases from J, the junction kept 11 bases outside the gene matches. CDR1 is SGHVS and CDR2 is FNYEAQ in the germline V gene. CDR3 region: CASSHVRGPFGANVLTF. In DNA, the CDR3 is TGTGCCAGCAGCCACGTGAGGGGGCCGTTCGGGGCCAACGTCCTGACTTTC.

The chain is built from TRBV19 and TRBJ1-1; D perhaps matches TRBD1 (5 bases). This CDR3 has 14 amino acids. V lost 6 bases, J lost 3 bases, and 14 bases lay in between. Germline V gene data show CDR1 as LNHDA and CDR2 as SQIVND (reference sequence). Written as DNA, the CDR3 is TGTGCCAGTAGCCCCCGGGGCGAGGACACTGAAGCTTTCTTT. This sequence encodes CASSPRGEDTEAFF.

The chain has TRBV18 and TRBJ2-7; D unresolved. Germline CDR1 KGHSH, CDR2 LQKENI. The CDR3 sequence is 15 residues long. V shed 1 base and J shed 2 bases, with 12 bases lying between them. Here the CDR3 reads CASSPQGRSAYEQYF. CDR3 bases: TGTGCCAGCTCACCACAAGGAAGGAGTGCCTACGAGCAGTACTTC.

The chain has TRBV10-3 and TRBJ1-2; 9 bases map to TRBD1. The length of the CDR3 is 13 residues. Looked up from germline, CDR1 is ENHRY and CDR2 is SYGVKD. Trimming removed 4 bases from V and 8 bases from J; junction bases left unmatched: 5. The CDR3: CAISGTGEGGYTF. DNA of the CDR3: TGTGCCATCAGTGGGACAGGGGAAGGCGGCTACACCTTC.

This clone ranks as medium-sized (0.01 to 0.1%). The chain joins TRBV6-1 to TRBJ2-7; TRBD1 is a possible D gene (5 bases). This CDR3 comprises 12 residues. From germline, CDR1 is MNHNS and CDR2 SASEGT. The ends were cut back, 8 bases at V and 3 bases at J, with 11 bases in the middle. The CDR3 sequence: CASGHGVYEQYF. The CDR3 DNA is TGTGCCAGCGGACACGGAGTCTACGAGCAGTACTTC.

This clone was recorded once. The chain is built from TRBV11-2 and TRBJ1-5; the match to TRBD1 covers 7 bases. The CDR3 is made up of 15 amino acids. V was pared by 5 bases and J by 4 bases, with 8 bases of the junction left unmatched. CDR1 and CDR2 from the germline V gene are SGHAT and FQNNGV. The CDR3 protein is CASSTNRGSNQPQHF. The CDR3 DNA reads TGTGCCAGCAGCACAAACAGGGGTAGTAATCAGCCCCAGCATTTT.

This rearrangement joins TRBV4-1 to TRBJ2-3; D possibly matches TRBD1 or TRBD2 (5 bases each). Germline V gene lookup returns CDR1 MGHRA and CDR2 YSYEKL. V was clipped by 3 bases and J by 1 base, with 17 bases between them. CDR3 length: 17 amino acids. The CDR3 spells CASSQDPLGGGTDTQYF. In DNA form, the CDR3 reads TGCGCCAGCAGCCAGGATCCGCTTGGGGGAGGCACAGATACGCAGTATTTT.

The V gene is TRBV28, the J gene TRBJ2-7; tentative D call: TRBD1 (5 bases). The CDR3 consists of 13 residues. Germline V CDR1 and CDR2: MDHEN, SYDVKM. The CDR3 region has the DNA TGTGCTTCCGGTGGGCAGGGTCACTACGAGCAGTACTTC. The encoded protein is CASGGQGHYEQYF.

This clone was picked up a small number of times. The V and J genes are TRBV28 and TRBJ2-7; D perhaps matches TRBD1 (7 bases). The CDR3 totals 15 residues. Germline CDR1 reads MDHEN; CDR2 reads SYDVKM. Trimming removed 6 bases at V and 2 bases at J, with 17 bases between. CDR3 DNA sequence: TGTGCCAGCAGCTCACGCGGGACAGCCACCTACGAGCAGTACTTC. Its protein product is CASSSRGTATYEQYF. Based on the CDR3 plus reference TRBV28 and TRBJ2-7, the full variable domain is DVKVTQSSRYLVKRTGEKVFLECVQDMDHENMFWYRQDPGLGLRLIYFSYDVKMKEKGDIPEGYSVSREKKERFSLILESASTNQTSMYLCASSSRGTATYEQYFGPGTRLTVT.

The chain employs TRBV14 and TRBJ2-7; unclear D gene. CDR1 and CDR2 from the germline V gene are SGHDN and FVKESK. The CDR3 runs to 13 residues. The V and J ends lost 3 bases and 3 bases respectively, with 9 bases between them. The CDR3 spells CASSHDTVYEQYF. The CDR3 nucleotides are TGTGCCAGCAGCCATGATACAGTCTACGAGCAGTACTTC.

V and J are TRBV2 and TRBJ2-7; D call uncertain. Per germline, CDR1 SNHLY and CDR2 FYNNEI. V lost 6 bases and J 1 base, leaving 13 bases between the germline ends. The CDR3 extends over 14 amino acids. CDR3 in amino acids: CASSDTSVSYEQYF. The CDR3 DNA is TGTGCCAGCAGCGACACTTCTGTTTCCTACGAGCAGTACTTC.

V and J are TRBV7-2 and TRBJ2-2, with 7 positions matching TRBD1. CDR1 and CDR2 from the germline V gene are SGHTA and FQGNSA. The CDR3 consists of 15 residues. Losses at the gene ends were 8 bases for V and 3 bases for J; bases not matched to a gene: 9. The CDR3 DNA sequence: TGTGCCAGCGAGACAGGGCTGGGGTACACCGGGGAGCTGTTTTTT. This codes for CASETGLGYTGELFF.

This chain uses TRBV19 with TRBJ2-2, with 7 bases fitting TRBD2. This CDR3 has 15 amino acids. V shed 7 bases, J shed 1 base, and the junction held 6 bases outside the gene matches. Germline V gene lookup returns CDR1 LNHDA and CDR2 SQIVND (reference sequence). CDR3 nucleotide sequence: TGTGCCAGTAATCACCCGGGAGGGAACACCGGGGAGCTGTTTTTT. Encoded protein: CASNHPGGNTGELFF.

This sequence joins TRBV2 and TRBJ2-3; D tentatively reads TRBD1 or TRBD2 (5 bases each). Germline CDR1 and CDR2: SNHLY and FYNNEI. This CDR3 is built from 15 residues. Trimming shortened V by 4 bases and J by 2 bases, and 13 bases separated the two germline ends. CDR3 DNA: TGTGCCAGCAGTGCCGGGACGAGATACACAGATACGCAGTATTTT. Protein sequence: CASSAGTRYTDTQYF.

The rearrangement links TRBV18 to TRBJ1-3; the match to TRBD1 covers 9 bases. This CDR3 region has 15 residues. The V gene's germline CDR1 is KGHSH and CDR2 LQKENI. The junction had 7 bases not matched to a gene; V was cut back by 6 bases and J by 4 bases. CDR3 residues: CASSSGQGIGNTIYF. Written as DNA, the CDR3 is TGTGCCAGCTCGTCGGGACAGGGTATCGGAAACACCATATATTTT.